This T cell receptor (beta chain) appears in the sequencing data of a study of beta chain features in type 1 diabetes (dated by TCRdb to between 2018 and 2020). General notes on the study: Mean age, gender distribution, total cell number and subset yield were not different between patients and healthy donors. A total of roughly 99,000,000 sorted cells were examined across all samples, and the number of cells per subset was strongly correlated with RNA yield. In the study, recently diagnosed type 1 diabetes patients and matched healthy donors were compared on the TCRB repertoires of their sorted circulating CD4+ T cell subsets. Regulatory and stem cell-like memory subsets were isolated from only 8 patients and roughly 8 healthy donors, whereas naive and central memory subsets came from all 30 or so donors.

From each donor, a single peripheral blood sample of roughly 0.11 L on average was drawn into heparinised tubes. A BD FACSAria II and a panel including CD45RO, CCR7, CD25, CD127, CD95 and CD27 were used to sort naive, central memory, regulatory and stem cell-like memory CD4+ T cells. Every sorted population had a purity above 95%. Right away, PBMCs were isolated by Lymphoprep density gradient centrifugation and were stained directly, with no culture step. So that batch effects would be minimized, each experiment stained and sorted samples in pairs, pairing one healthy donor with one patient. Unmatched junction bases come to 21, with V trimmed by 3 bases and J by 5 bases. Spanning cysteine to phenylalanine, the CDR3 consists of 19 amino acids. The only DNA kept is the CDR3, 57 bases in frame from the first base. CDR1 and CDR2 were assigned from the germline V gene (reference sequence) as SEHNR and FQNEAQ.

General study outcomes and caveats: Because cDNA was sequenced instead of genomic DNA, activated cells with high expression could be over-represented, although the groups did not differ in activation or CD3 levels. Only small numbers of individuals were included in the HLA sub-analyses, which left unresolved whether HLA type had any influence on TCRB rearrangement. Patients with type 1 diabetes made fewer insertions and deleted more nucleotides at VDJ recombination sites, implying thymic rearrangement abnormalities. Shorter templates might have been favored by PCR, but patient and control samples were amplified and corrected together, so both groups would have been affected equally by any skew. Type 1 diabetes patients showed a moderate but significant shortening of TCRB CDR3 length in all four CD4+ subsets. Naive, central memory and regulatory TCRB repertoires appeared more similar among patients than among healthy donors.

All of the isolated RNA was reverse transcribed with the High Capacity cDNA Reverse Transcription Kit, so expressed TCRB transcripts were sequenced. Naive, central memory and regulatory T cell samples underwent deep immunoSEQ sequencing, averaging about 3.5 million total reads per sample. After sorted cells were lysed in RLT buffer, RNA was extracted with DNase-treated RNeasy Micro or Mini kits, with the choice depending on cell number. To prevent cross-contamination, every cell subset was processed on its own, while patient and healthy donor samples were processed together. Using the immunoSEQ multiplex PCR, TCRB sequences were amplified from cDNA into 87-bp fragments spanning the CDR3 region. Sequencing of the amplicons was performed on the Illumina HiSeq platform. In the original analysis: PCR bias was corrected computationally using synthetic template baselines, and reads within Hamming distance 2 were collapsed, with unmergeable singletons discarded. By aligning reads against IMGT, V, D and J genes, CDR3 length, and insertions or deletions at six rearrangement sites were assigned. Within each subset, clonotype counts were normalized to sorted cell number, after which true diversity and Gini coefficients were computed with the tcR R package. The overlap coefficient, calculated on TCRB nucleotide sequences, was used to quantify repertoire sharing. Out-of-frame TCRB sequences from naive cells were analyzed as a proxy for the pre-selection repertoire. Here the immuneACCESS table is served through TCRdb, limited to in-frame sequences with V and J called. Missing clones are a known gap in these copies; in checked studies unresolved V genes cover under half, and the rest lacks a known reason. The DNA was the basis for D and trimming; V, J and clone size are from that table. The sample includes about 740,000 clones, with roughly 13% observed a single time. The ten largest clones take up less than 0.025% of the sample.

Concerning this clone: Its antigen is unknown. No base qualities exist here, and no much larger clone lies one base off it.

This sequence was found in a man between 18 and 29 years old with type 1 diabetes. Sample: naive CD4+ T cells from blood. Sample cell subset or site, as interpreted from the label and publication: true naive CD4+ T cells. Rearrangement joined TRBV7-9 to TRBJ2-5, with TRBD1 matching 7 junction bases. DNA sequence: TGTGCCAGCAGCTTCCCGCTAGGTACAGGGGATGGCCCGGGGGAGACCCAGTACTTC. It codes for CASSFPLGTGDGPGETQYF.